One sample yielded the 21 T cell receptor beta chains listed below, sequenced in a study of CD8 T cells in Susac syndrome. Reverse transcription of 0.5 to 1 ug RNA was carried out with random hexamers. TCRdb passed the immunoSEQ multiplex PCR reads through MiXCR, listing each CDR3 protein once. This sample has about 210,000 distinct CDR3 sequences, with around 95% found just once. The sequenced sample was CD4+ T cells from PBMCs. Every receptor here comes from a human donor with multiple sclerosis.

The rearrangement joins TRBV29-1 to TRBJ1-1, with 10 positions matching TRBD1. This CDR3 spans 15 amino acids. Trimming at V came to 4 bases and at J to 0 bases, leaving 5 bases not matched to a gene. Germline CDR1 and CDR2: SQVTM and ANQGSEA. The CDR3 spells CSVGDRGVMNTEAFF. The CDR3 coding sequence is TGCAGCGTTGGGGACAGGGGTGTCATGAACACTGAAGCTTTCTTT.

The CDR3 DNA sequence: TGTGCCAGCAGCTTAGGGACAGGGATTGAAAAACTGTTTTTT. This encodes CASSLGTGIEKLFF. V gene TRBV13 combines with J gene TRBJ1-4, with 7 bases that match TRBD1. The germline gives CDR1 PRHDT, CDR2 FYEKMQ (reference sequence). The CDR3 spans 14 residues. The trim removed 0 bases at V and 7 bases at J, leaving 2 bases unmatched.

The chain recombines TRBV2 with TRBJ2-1; 12 bases align to TRBD1. Germline CDR1 is SNHLY and CDR2 is FYNNEI. The J segment lost 8 bases and the V segment lost 6 bases, leaving 5 bases of the junction unmatched. CDR3 length: 14 residues. The DNA for the CDR3 is TGTGCCAGCAGCGCCGGGACAGGGGGCCATGAGCAGTTCTTC. The encoded protein is CASSAGTGGHEQFF.

The chain links TRBV5-1 to TRBJ2-5, with D possibly being TRBD2 (6 bases). The CDR3 loop spans 13 amino acids. Germline V CDR1 and CDR2: SGHRS, YFSETQ. With 4 bases removed from V and 7 bases from J, the gap between germline ends came to 14 bases. The CDR3 sequence is CASSTGSSGTQYF. The DNA of the CDR3 is TGCGCCAGCAGCACCGGGAGTAGTGGGACCCAGTACTTC.

This chain joins TRBV18 and TRBJ2-1; 14 bases line up with TRBD2. Germline lookup yields CDR1 KGHSH and CDR2 LQKENI. The CDR3 has 18 amino acids. Trimming removed 3 bases from V and 6 bases from J; junction bases left unmatched: 10. This chain's CDR3 is CASSPLRTSGGFGNEQFF. CDR3 bases: TGTGCCAGCTCACCCTTGAGGACTAGCGGGGGGTTTGGCAATGAGCAGTTCTTC.

About this clonotype itself: At one end, the junction sequence differs from germline, possibly due to a read error. V usage is TRBV9 and J usage is TRBJ2-5; 7 bases line up with TRBD1. From germline, CDR1 is SGDLS and CDR2 YYNGEE. The CDR3 totals 11 residues. CDR3 in amino acids: CASSVVGTAHF. The CDR3 DNA reads as TGTGCCAGCAGCGTAGTAGGGACAGCTCACTTC.

The V gene is TRBV30, the J gene TRBJ1-2, with 8 bases lining up with TRBD1. V shed 0 bases and J 13 bases; nucleotides not matched to a gene: 10. This CDR3 has 13 amino acids. From germline, CDR1 is GTSNPN and CDR2 SVGIG (reference sequence). CDR3 sequence (DNA): TGTGCCTGGAGTGTAGGGGACAGGCCTCCTGCCACCTTC. Translated, it gives CAWSVGDRPPATF.

V is TRBV30 and J is TRBJ2-1, with D maybe TRBD2 (6 bases). The germline V gene has CDR1 GTSNPN and CDR2 SVGIG (reference sequence). This CDR3 has 14 amino acids. V was pared by 4 bases and J by 0 bases, with 10 bases between. The CDR3 DNA reads TGTGCCTGGAATCGGGGGAGCTCCTACAATGAGCAGTTCTTC. It encodes CAWNRGSSYNEQFF.

V and J are TRBV11-3 and TRBJ2-3; D possibly corresponds to TRBD1 (6 bases). CDR1 and CDR2 (germline): SGHNT, YENEEA. Trimming removed 5 bases at V and 6 bases at J, with 9 bases between. The CDR3 contains 12 residues. CDR3 amino acids: CASSRTDDTQYF. The CDR3 nucleotides read TGTGCCAGCAGCAGGACAGATGATACGCAGTATTTT.

The V gene is TRBV3-1, the J gene TRBJ1-6; D ambiguous. This CDR3 has 14 amino acids. The germline gives CDR1 LGHDT, CDR2 YNNKEL (reference sequence). V lost 1 base and J 10 bases, leaving 11 bases between the germline ends. The DNA of the CDR3 is TGTGCCAGCAGCCAAGGGAAGGGTCGGTCACCCCTCCACTTT. Translating it yields CASSQGKGRSPLHF.

The chain carries TRBV3-1 and TRBJ2-5, with D perhaps TRBD1 (5 bases). The CDR3 consists of 13 residues. V shed 8 bases and J shed 3 bases, with 13 bases lying between them. Germline CDR1 is LGHDT and CDR2 is YNNKEL (reference sequence). Written as DNA, the CDR3 is TGTGCCAGCCGACAGAGCCCTAAAGAGACCCAGTACTTC. It yields the protein CASRQSPKETQYF.

V gene TRBV27 combines with J gene TRBJ2-7; 12 bases are a match to TRBD1. Germline V lookup: CDR1 MNHEY, CDR2 SMNVEV (reference sequence). This CDR3 has 14 amino acids. V gave up 7 bases and J gave up 7 bases; unmatched junction bases: 8. Here the CDR3 reads CASKTRDRGREQYF. As DNA, the CDR3 is TGTGCCAGCAAAACACGGGACAGGGGGCGTGAGCAGTACTTC.

V is TRBV18 and J is TRBJ2-2; D uncertain. The CDR3 totals 14 residues. CDR1 is KGHSH and CDR2 is LQKENI in the germline V gene. Deletions cut 3 bases from V and 3 bases from J, with 8 bases between. The CDR3 coding sequence is TGTGCCAGCTCACCGGGCCTTGACACCGGGGAGCTGTTTTTT. As protein: CASSPGLDTGELFF.

This sequence joins TRBV29-1 and TRBJ2-3; D perhaps matches TRBD2 (5 bases). There are 13 residues in the CDR3. Germline V CDR1 and CDR2: SQVTM, ANQGSEA. V shed 4 bases and J shed 2 bases, with 10 bases lying between them. The chain's CDR3 is CSVVRGYTDTQYF. The CDR3 DNA reads as TGCAGCGTTGTTCGGGGATACACAGATACGCAGTATTTT.

The chain couples TRBV3-1 to TRBJ1-2, with D tentatively TRBD1 (6 bases). Germline V lookup: CDR1 LGHDT, CDR2 YNNKEL (reference sequence). Deletions cut 7 bases from V and 6 bases from J, with 15 bases between. This CDR3 region has 13 residues. The CDR3 region is CASTRGALDGYTF. CDR3 DNA: TGTGCCAGCACTCGGGGGGCCCTCGATGGCTACACCTTC.

This chain joins TRBV29-1 and TRBJ1-2; no definite D call. This CDR3 is built from 12 residues. CDR1 is SQVTM and CDR2 is ANQGSEA in the germline V gene. The V and J ends lost 2 bases and 4 bases respectively, with 8 bases between them. DNA of the CDR3: TGCAGCGTTGAACGTCTGCTCTATGGCTACACCTTC. This gives the protein CSVERLLYGYTF.

This sequence joins TRBV30 and TRBJ1-2; TRBD1 matches at 7 bases. The junction had 14 bases not matched to a gene; V was cut back by 4 bases and J by 6 bases. Germline V CDR1 and CDR2: GTSNPN, SVGIG (reference sequence). This CDR3 is built from 15 residues. DNA for the CDR3: TGTGCCTGGACAGGGTGGCCTCAGGGGGAAGATGGCTACACCTTC. Its protein product is CAWTGWPQGEDGYTF.

This chain joins TRBV15 and TRBJ1-5; 10 nucleotides match TRBD1. This CDR3 is 16 amino acids long. The germline V gene has CDR1 LNHNV and CDR2 YYDKDF (reference sequence). J gave up 4 bases and V 0 bases, and 3 bases lay outside the gene matches. The CDR3: CATSRDKGQGNQPQHF. The CDR3 bases are TGTGCCACCAGCAGAGATAAGGGACAGGGGAATCAGCCCCAGCATTTT.

The J gene is TRBJ1-6, the V gene TRBV7-3, with D possibly matching TRBD1 (6 bases). Trimming cost V 3 bases and J 7 bases, with 16 bases left between them. This CDR3 is built from 16 residues. Looked up from germline, CDR1 is SGHTA and CDR2 is FQGTGA. CDR3 bases: TGTGCCAGCAGCTTGGCAGGGGAGCTCGGCAATTCACCCCTCCACTTT. Its translation is CASSLAGELGNSPLHF.

The gene calls are TRBV27 and TRBJ1-5, with D unclear. The V gene lost 7 bases and the J gene lost 6 bases, with 13 bases spanning the gap. Per the germline V gene, CDR1 is MNHEY and CDR2 is SMNVEV (reference sequence). This CDR3 is 13 amino acids long. The CDR3, as DNA: TGTGCCAGCACCCAGACTCTGGGTCAGCCCCAGCATTTT. This codes for CASTQTLGQPQHF.

The V call is TRBV30, the J call TRBJ2-1; TRBD1 agrees at 7 bases. This CDR3 has 14 amino acids. Trimming removed 7 bases from V and 6 bases from J; junction bases left unmatched: 12. Germline V CDR1 and CDR2: GTSNPN, SVGIG (reference sequence). CDR3 in DNA: TGTGCCTCCCGGCATGAGGGGGCATCCAATGAGCAGTTCTTC. This gives the protein CASRHEGASNEQFF.